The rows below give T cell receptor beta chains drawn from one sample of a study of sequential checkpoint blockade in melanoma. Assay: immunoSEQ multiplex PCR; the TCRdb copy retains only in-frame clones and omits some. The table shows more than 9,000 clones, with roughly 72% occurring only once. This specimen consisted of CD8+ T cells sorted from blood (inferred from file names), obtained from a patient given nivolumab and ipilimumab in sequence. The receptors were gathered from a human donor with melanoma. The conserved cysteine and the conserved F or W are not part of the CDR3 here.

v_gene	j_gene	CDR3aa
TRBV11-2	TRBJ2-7	ASSLNRDSASYEQY
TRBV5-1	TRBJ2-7	ASSGGTGVREQY
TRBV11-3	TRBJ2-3	ASSPADTQY
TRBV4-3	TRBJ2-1	ASSQGPLGTSGGPAYNEQF
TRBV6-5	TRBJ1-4	ASTRGRSAGELF
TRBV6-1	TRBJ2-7	ASSESVSPTYEQY
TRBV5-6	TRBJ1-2	ASSPGQGNYGYT
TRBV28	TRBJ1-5	ASSSGTGGEPSNQPQH
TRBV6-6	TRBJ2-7	ASSITGDSYEQY
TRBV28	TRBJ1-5	ASSLKLNRANQPQH
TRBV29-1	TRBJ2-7	SVEAGTGSNEQY
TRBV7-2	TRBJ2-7	ASSLVPREIYEQY
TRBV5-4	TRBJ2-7	ASSLVSSPGEQY
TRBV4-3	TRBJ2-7	ASSQPQPSAGGSSYEQY
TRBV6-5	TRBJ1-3	ASSYPGNTIY